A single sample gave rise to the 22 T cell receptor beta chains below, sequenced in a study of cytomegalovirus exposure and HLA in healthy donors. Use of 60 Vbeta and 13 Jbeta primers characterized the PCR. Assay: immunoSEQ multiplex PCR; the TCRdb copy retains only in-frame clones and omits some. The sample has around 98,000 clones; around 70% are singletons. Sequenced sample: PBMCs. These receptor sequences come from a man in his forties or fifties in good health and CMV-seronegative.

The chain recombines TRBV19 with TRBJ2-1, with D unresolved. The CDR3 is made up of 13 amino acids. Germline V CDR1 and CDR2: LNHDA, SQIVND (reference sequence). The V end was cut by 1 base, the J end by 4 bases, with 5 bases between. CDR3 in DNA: TGTGCCAGTAGTATAGGCACATACAATGAGCAGTTCTTC. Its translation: CASSIGTYNEQFF.

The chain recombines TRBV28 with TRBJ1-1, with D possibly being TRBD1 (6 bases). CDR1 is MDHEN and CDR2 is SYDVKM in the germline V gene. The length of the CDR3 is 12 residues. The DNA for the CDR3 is TGTGCGGGGGGGCGGCCGAACACTGAAGCTTTCTTT. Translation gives CAGGRPNTEAFF.

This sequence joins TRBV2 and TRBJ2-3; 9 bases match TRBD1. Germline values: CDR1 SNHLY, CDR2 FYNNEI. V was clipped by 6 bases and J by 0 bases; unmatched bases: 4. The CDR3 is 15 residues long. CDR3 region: CASRGDRASTDTQYF. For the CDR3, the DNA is TGTGCCAGCAGGGGGGACAGGGCAAGCACAGATACGCAGTATTTT.

The CDR3 coding sequence is TGCGCCAGCAGCCAAACCGGGACAGGGGGCGTTAATGAGCAGTTCTTC. This sequence encodes CASSQTGTGGVNEQFF. The chain couples TRBV5-1 to TRBJ2-1; 12 bases match TRBD1. This CDR3 is 16 amino acids long. With V trimmed by 4 bases and J by 7 bases, 9 bases remained unmatched. Germline V gives CDR1 SGHRS, CDR2 YFSETQ.

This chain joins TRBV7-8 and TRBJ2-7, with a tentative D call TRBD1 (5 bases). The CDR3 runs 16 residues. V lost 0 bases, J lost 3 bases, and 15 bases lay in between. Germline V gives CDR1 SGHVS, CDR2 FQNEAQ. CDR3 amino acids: CASSLARAGISYEQYF. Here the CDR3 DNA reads TGTGCCAGCAGCTTAGCTAGGGCAGGGATTAGCTACGAGCAGTACTTC.

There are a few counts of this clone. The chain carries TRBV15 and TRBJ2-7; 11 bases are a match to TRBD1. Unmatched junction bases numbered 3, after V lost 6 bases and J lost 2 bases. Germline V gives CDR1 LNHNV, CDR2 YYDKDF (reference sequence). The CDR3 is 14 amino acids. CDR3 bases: TGTGCCACCAGTGGGACAGGGGGAACCTACGAGCAGTACTTC. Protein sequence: CATSGTGGTYEQYF.

The CDR3 protein is CASSQNGRTFGYTF. The CDR3 DNA sequence: TGCGCCAGCAGCCAAAACGGTAGGACTTTTGGCTACACCTTC. J is TRBJ1-2 and V is TRBV4-3; no clear D gene. Trimming pared 2 bases from V and 7 bases from J, leaving 14 bases between. Germline V gene sequence: CDR1 LGHNA, CDR2 YSLEER. The CDR3 covers 14 residues.

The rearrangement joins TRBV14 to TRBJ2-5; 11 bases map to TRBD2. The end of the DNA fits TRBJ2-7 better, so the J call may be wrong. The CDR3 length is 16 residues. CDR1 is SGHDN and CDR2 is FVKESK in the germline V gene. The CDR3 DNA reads TGTGCCAGCAGCCAAGGGGTGATACTAGCGGGAGACGAGCAGTACTTC. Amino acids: CASSQGVILAGDEQYF.

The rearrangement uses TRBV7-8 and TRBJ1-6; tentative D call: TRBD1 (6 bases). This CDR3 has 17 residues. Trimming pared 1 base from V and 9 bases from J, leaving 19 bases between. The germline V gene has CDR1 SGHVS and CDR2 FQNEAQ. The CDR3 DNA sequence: TGTGCCAGCAGCTTAGTACAGGGCCTAGGTATGGGTTCACCCCTCCACTTT. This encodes CASSLVQGLGMGSPLHF.

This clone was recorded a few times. The CDR3 spells CASSMGGPYEQYF. The CDR3 region has the DNA TGCGCCAGCAGCATGGGGGGTCCCTACGAGCAGTACTTC. The J gene is TRBJ2-7, the V gene TRBV10-2; D might be TRBD2 (6 bases). The CDR3 is 13 residues long. From germline, CDR1 is WSHSY and CDR2 SAAADI. V was cut by 6 bases and J by 2 bases, with 11 bases left in between.

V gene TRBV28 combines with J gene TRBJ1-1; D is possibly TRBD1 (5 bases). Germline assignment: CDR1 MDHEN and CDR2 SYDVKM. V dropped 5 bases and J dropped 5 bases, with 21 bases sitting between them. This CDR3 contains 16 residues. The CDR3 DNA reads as TGTGCCAGCAGTCCTGCGGGGGAGGATGGAAGAACTGAAGCTTTCTTT. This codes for CASSPAGEDGRTEAFF.

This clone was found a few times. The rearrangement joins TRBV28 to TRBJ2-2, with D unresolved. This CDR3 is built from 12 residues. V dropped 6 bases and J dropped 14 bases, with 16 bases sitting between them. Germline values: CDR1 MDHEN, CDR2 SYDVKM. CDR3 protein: CASSLWASRLFF. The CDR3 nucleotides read TGTGCCAGCAGCCTCTGGGCCTCCCGCCTGTTTTTT.

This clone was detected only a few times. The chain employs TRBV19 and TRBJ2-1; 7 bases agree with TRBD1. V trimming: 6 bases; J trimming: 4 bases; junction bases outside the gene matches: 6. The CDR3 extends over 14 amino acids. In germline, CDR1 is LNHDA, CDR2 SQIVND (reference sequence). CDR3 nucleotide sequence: TGTGCCAGTAGCCCAGGGGGAACGTACAATGAGCAGTTCTTC. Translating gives CASSPGGTYNEQFF.

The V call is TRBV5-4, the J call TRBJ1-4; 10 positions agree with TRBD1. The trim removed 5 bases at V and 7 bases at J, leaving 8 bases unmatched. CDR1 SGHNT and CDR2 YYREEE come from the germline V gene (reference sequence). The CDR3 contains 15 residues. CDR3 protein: CASRAGTGAFEKLFF. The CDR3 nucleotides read TGTGCCAGCAGAGCCGGGACAGGGGCTTTTGAAAAACTGTTTTTT.

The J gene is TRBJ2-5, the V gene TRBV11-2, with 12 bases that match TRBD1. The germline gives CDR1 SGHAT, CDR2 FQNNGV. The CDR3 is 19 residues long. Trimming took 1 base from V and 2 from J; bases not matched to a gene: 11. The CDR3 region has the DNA TGTGCCAGCAGCTTAGTTGCGGGACAGGGGGCGCCCCGGCAAGAGACCCAGTACTTC. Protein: CASSLVAGQGAPRQETQYF.

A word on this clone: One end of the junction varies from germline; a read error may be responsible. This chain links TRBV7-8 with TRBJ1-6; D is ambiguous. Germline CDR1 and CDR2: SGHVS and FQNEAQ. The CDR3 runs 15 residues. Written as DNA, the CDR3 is TGTGCCAGCAGCTTAGATCGACTGGCCGGTTCACCCCCCCACTTT. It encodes CASSLDRLAGSPPHF.

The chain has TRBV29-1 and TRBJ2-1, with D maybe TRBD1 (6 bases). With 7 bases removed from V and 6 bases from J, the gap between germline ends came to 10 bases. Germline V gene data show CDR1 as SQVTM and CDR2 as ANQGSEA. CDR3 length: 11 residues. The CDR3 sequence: CSAWGRNEQFF. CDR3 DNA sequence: TGCAGCGCCTGGGGGCGCAATGAGCAGTTCTTC.

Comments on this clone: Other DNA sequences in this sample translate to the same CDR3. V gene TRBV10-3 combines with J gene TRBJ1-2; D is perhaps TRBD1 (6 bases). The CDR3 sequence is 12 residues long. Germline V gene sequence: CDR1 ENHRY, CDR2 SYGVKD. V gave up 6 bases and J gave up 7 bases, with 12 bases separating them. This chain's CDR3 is CAISDRMPGYTF. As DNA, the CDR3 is TGTGCCATCAGCGACAGGATGCCTGGCTACACCTTC.

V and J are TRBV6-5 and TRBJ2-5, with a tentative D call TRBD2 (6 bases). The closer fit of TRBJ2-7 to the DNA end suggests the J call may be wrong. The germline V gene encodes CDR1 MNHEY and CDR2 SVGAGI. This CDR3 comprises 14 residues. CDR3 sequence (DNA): TGTGCCAGCAAGGGATACGGGAGCTCCTACGAGCAGTACTTC. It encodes CASKGYGSSYEQYF.

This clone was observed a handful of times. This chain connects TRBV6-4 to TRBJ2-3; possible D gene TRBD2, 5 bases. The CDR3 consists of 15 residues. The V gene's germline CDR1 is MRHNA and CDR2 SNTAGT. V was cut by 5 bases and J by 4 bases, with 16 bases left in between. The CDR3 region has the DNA TGTGCCAGCAGTTACCAGTCCGGAGGTGCAGATACGCAGTATTTT. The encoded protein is CASSYQSGGADTQYF.

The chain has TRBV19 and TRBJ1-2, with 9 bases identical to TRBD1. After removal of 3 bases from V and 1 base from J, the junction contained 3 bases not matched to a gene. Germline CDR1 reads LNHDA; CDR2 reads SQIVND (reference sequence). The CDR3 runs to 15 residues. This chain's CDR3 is CASSILGQGNYGYTF. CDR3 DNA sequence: TGTGCCAGTAGTATTTTGGGACAGGGTAACTATGGCTACACCTTC.

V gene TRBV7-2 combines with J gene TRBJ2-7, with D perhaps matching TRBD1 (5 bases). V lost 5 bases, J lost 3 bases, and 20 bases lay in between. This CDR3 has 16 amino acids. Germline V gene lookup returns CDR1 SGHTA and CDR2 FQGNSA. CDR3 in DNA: TGTGCCAGCAGCACGCTTCCAGGGAAGAAAATCTACGAGCAGTACTTC. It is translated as CASSTLPGKKIYEQYF.